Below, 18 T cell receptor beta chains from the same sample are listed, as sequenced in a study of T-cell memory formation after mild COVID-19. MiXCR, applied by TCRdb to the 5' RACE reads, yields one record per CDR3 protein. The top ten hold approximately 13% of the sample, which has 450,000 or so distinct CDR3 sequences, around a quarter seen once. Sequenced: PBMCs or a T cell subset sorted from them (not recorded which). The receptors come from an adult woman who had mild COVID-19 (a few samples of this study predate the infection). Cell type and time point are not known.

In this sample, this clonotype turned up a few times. CDR3 sequence: CASSLSPGSGHEQYF. The CDR3 DNA is TGTGCCAGCAGCTTAAGCCCGGGCTCTGGGCACGAGCAGTACTTC. V usage is TRBV7-3 and J usage is TRBJ2-7, with unresolved D. This CDR3 has 15 amino acids. Looked up from germline, CDR1 is SGHTA and CDR2 is FQGTGA. V was shortened by 1 base and J by 5 bases, with 15 bases between the two germline ends.

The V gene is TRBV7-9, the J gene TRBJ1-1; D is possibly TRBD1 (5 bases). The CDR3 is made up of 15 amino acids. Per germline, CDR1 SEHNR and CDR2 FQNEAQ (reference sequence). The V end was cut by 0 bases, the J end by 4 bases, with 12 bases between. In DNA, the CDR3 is TGTGCCAGCAGCTTAGCGGGAAGGAGGGGCACTGAAGCTTTCTTT. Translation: CASSLAGRRGTEAFF.

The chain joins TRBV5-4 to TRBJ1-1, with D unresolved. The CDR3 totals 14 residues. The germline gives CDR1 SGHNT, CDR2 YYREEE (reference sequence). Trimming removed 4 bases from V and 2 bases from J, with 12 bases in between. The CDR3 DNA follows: TGTGCCAGCAGCCTCCGTGCTAGTAACACTGAAGCTTTCTTT. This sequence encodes CASSLRASNTEAFF.

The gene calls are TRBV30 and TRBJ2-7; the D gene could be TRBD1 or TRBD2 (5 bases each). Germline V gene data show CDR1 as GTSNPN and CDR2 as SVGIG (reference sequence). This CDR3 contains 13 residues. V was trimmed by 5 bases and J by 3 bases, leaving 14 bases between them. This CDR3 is CAWGGRPLYEQYF. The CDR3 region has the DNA TGTGCCTGGGGGGGACGGCCGCTCTACGAGCAGTACTTC.

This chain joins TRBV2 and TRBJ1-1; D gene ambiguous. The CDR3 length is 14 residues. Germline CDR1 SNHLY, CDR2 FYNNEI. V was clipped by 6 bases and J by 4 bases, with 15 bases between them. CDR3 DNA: TGTGCCAGCAGCTGGACCCTGAAGGGCACTGAAGCTTTCTTT. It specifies CASSWTLKGTEAFF.

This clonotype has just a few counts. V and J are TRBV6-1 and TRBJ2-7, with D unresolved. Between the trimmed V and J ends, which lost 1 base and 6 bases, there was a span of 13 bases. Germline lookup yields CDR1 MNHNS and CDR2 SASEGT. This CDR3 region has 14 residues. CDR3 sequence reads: CASSEGWGTIEQYF. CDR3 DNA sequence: TGTGCCAGCAGTGAAGGCTGGGGAACCATCGAGCAGTACTTC.

The CDR3 coding sequence is TGCGCCAGCAGCCAACACCGGGGAGGCGATGAGCAGTTCTTC. Its translation is CASSQHRGGDEQFF. The rearrangement uses TRBV4-1 and TRBJ2-1; perhaps TRBD2 as D (6 bases). Per the germline V gene, CDR1 is MGHRA and CDR2 is YSYEKL. The CDR3 loop spans 14 amino acids. Trimming cost V 2 bases and J 8 bases, with 13 bases left between them.

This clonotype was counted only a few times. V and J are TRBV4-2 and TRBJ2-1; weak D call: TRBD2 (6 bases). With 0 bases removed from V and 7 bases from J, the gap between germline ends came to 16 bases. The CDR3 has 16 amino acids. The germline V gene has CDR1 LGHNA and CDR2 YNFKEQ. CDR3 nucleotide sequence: TGTGCCAGCAGCCAAGATTGGGGGGACTCCCTTAATGAGCAGTTCTTC. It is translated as CASSQDWGDSLNEQFF.

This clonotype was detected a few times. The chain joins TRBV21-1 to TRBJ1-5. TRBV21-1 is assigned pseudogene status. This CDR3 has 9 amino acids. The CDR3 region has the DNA TGTGCCTACAATCAGCCCCAGCATTTT. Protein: CAYNQPQHF.

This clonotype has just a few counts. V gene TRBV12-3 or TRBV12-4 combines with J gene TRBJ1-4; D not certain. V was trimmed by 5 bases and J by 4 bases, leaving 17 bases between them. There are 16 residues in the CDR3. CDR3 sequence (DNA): TGTGCCAGCAGTCCTACCCGGTCACCGGTTAATGAAAAACTGTTTTTT. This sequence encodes CASSPTRSPVNEKLFF.

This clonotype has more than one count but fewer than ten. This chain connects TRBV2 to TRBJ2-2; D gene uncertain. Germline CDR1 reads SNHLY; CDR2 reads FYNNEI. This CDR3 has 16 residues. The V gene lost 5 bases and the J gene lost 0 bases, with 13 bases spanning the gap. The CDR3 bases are TGTGCCAGCAGTAGAAACCTTGGGACGAACACCGGGGAGCTGTTTTTT. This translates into CASSRNLGTNTGELFF.

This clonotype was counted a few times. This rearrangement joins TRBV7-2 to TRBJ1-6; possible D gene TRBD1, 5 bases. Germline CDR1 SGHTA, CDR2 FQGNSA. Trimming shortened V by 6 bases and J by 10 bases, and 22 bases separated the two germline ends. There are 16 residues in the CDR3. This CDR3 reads CASSPNSGGVGSPLHF. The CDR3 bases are TGTGCCAGCAGTCCCAACTCCGGAGGGGTCGGCTCACCCCTCCACTTT.

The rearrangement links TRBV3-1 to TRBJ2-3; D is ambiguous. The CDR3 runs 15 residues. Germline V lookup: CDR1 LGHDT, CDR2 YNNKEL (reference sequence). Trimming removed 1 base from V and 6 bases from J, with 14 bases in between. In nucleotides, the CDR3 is TGTGCCAGCAGCCAAGGTGGTTCCCTTTTTGATACGCAGTATTTT. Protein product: CASSQGGSLFDTQYF.

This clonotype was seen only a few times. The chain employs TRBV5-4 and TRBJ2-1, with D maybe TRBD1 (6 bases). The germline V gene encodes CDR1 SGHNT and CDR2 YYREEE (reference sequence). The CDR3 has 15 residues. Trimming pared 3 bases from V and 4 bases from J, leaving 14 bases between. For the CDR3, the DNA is TGTGCCAGCAGCTCCGGGACAAATGAATACAATGAGCAGTTCTTC. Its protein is CASSSGTNEYNEQFF.

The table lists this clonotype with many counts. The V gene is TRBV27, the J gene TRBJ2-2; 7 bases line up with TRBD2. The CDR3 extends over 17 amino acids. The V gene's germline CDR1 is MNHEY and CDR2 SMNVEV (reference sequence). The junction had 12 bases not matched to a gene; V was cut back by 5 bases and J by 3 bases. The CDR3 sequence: CASSGTGGSLYTGELFF. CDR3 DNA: TGTGCCAGCAGTGGAACGGGCGGGAGTCTTTACACCGGGGAGCTGTTTTTT.

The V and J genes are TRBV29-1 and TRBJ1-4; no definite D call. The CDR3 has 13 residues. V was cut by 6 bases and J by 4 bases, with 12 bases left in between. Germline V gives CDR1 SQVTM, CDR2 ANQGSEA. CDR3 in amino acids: CSVAPGFNEKLFF. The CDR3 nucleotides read TGCAGCGTCGCTCCGGGTTTTAATGAAAAACTGTTTTTT. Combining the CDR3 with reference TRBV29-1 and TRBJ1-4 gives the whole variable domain SAVISQKPSRDICQRGTSLTIQCQVDSQVTMMFWYRQQPGQSLTLIATANQGSEATYESGFVIDKFPISRPNLTFSTLTVSNMSPEDSSIYLCSVAPGFNEKLFFGSGTQLSVL.

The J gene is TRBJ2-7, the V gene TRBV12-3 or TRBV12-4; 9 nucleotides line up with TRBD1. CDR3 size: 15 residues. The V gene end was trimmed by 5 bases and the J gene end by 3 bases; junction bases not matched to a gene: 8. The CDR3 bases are TGTGCCAGCAGTCTACTGGGGACAGGGATCTACGAGCAGTACTTC. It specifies CASSLLGTGIYEQYF.

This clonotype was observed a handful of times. The CDR3 region is CASSPGQGEQYF. Here the CDR3 DNA reads TGTGCCAGCAGCCCTGGCCAGGGGGAGCAGTACTTC. This sequence joins TRBV5-6 and TRBJ2-7; the D gene is possibly TRBD1 (6 bases). Germline CDR1 SGHDT, CDR2 YYEEEE. The V and J ends lost 4 bases and 7 bases respectively, with 12 bases between them. The CDR3 has 12 residues. Variable domain in full (rest from reference TRBV5-6 and TRBJ2-7): DAGVTQSPTHLIKTRGQQVTLRCSPKSGHDTVSWYQQALGQGPQFIFQYYEEEERQRGNFPDRFSGHQFPNYSSELNVNALLLGDSALYLCASSPGQGEQYFGPGTRLTVT.